The clone carrying this TCR beta chain was counted a single time. This sample stems from a study of blood T cell repertoires in COVID-19. Followed over time, Seattle patients had been enrolled while infection was active. Clones were sequenced by immunoSEQ multiplex PCR, and TCRdb holds only the in-frame ones, with some missing. The data contain roughly 410,000 clones, approximately 89% of them seen just once; the ten biggest clones take up roughly 1.6%. The sequenced material came from peripheral blood. The source is a woman between 40 and 55 years old with COVID-19, enrolled during active disease.

Here the CDR3 DNA reads TGTGCCATCAGTGCCCCGGGACAACGGACCGGGGACACCATATATTTT. Translated, it gives CAISAPGQRTGDTIYF. The chain recombines TRBV10-3 with TRBJ1-3; tentatively, D is TRBD1 (6 bases). Trimming removed 4 bases from V and 8 bases from J, with 21 bases in between. The CDR3 is 16 residues long. Germline assignment: CDR1 ENHRY and CDR2 SYGVKD.